One and the same sample provided the 10 T cell receptor beta chains below, sequenced in a study of blood T cell repertoires in COVID-19. The table came from immunoSEQ multiplex PCR; TCRdb's copy has only in-frame clones and leaves some out. The data show 300,000 or so clones, with roughly 85% seen just once and roughly 4.2% held by the top ten. Sequencing input: PBMCs or T cells enriched from blood (not recorded which). These receptors all come from a woman aged 35 to 49 with acute COVID-19.

The V call is TRBV7-3, the J call TRBJ2-1; TRBD1 agrees at 7 bases. Germline V CDR1 and CDR2: SGHTA, FQGTGA. The CDR3 contains 13 residues. Unmatched junction bases numbered 5, after V lost 1 base and J lost 11 bases. CDR3: CASSLKGAWQQFF. Written as DNA, the CDR3 is TGTGCCAGCAGCTTAAAGGGGGCTTGGCAGCAGTTCTTC.

The rearrangement links TRBV7-2 to TRBJ1-2; maybe TRBD1 (6 bases). The CDR3 is 15 amino acids. Germline CDR1 and CDR2: SGHTA and FQGNSA. V lost 1 base and J lost 0, with 9 bases in between. CDR3 protein: CASSLDDRTNYGYTF. Written as DNA, the CDR3 is TGTGCCAGCAGCTTAGACGACAGGACTAACTATGGCTACACCTTC.

A single count supports this clone. The rearrangement uses TRBV9 and TRBJ2-7; 8 positions agree with TRBD1. The CDR3 runs 15 residues. Per germline, CDR1 SGDLS and CDR2 YYNGEE. The ends lost 3 bases at V and 2 bases at J; junction bases unmatched: 7. The CDR3 region has the DNA TGTGCCAGCAGCGCCGGACAGGGCCGCCCCTACGAGCAGTACTTC. Translation gives CASSAGQGRPYEQYF.

The genes are TRBV6-5 and TRBJ2-7; the D gene is possibly TRBD1 (5 bases). Germline CDR1 is MNHEY and CDR2 is SVGAGI. Trimming took off 6 bases at V and 0 bases at J, with 9 bases between the two ends. There are 13 residues in the CDR3. The CDR3 sequence: CASRVDSSYEQYF. CDR3 in DNA: TGTGCCAGCAGGGTAGACAGCTCCTACGAGCAGTACTTC.

V is TRBV5-1 and J is TRBJ2-1; TRBD2 matches 7 bases. CDR1 is SGHRS and CDR2 is YFSETQ in the germline V gene. The CDR3 contains 15 residues. V lost 4 bases to trimming and J lost 4 bases; unmatched junction nucleotides: 8. As DNA, the CDR3 is TGCGCCAGCAGCGTTGGACTAGAGGAGTACAATGAGCAGTTCTTC. It codes for CASSVGLEEYNEQFF.

This clone has a single count. This rearrangement joins TRBV3-1 (or the pseudogene TRBV3-2) to TRBJ1-1; weak D call: TRBD1 (6 bases). Germline CDR1 and CDR2: LGHDT and YNNKEL (reference sequence). The CDR3 is 15 residues long. Trimming pared 1 base from V and 2 bases from J, leaving 11 bases between. The CDR3 loop is CASSQATGFNTEAFF. CDR3 sequence (DNA): TGTGCCAGCAGCCAAGCTACAGGGTTTAACACTGAAGCTTTCTTT.

The gene calls are TRBV25-1 and TRBJ2-5, with D perhaps TRBD2 (6 bases). The germline V and J ends were trimmed by 3 bases and 7 bases, with 21 bases remaining between them. The CDR3 covers 16 residues. CDR1 MGHDK and CDR2 SYGVNS come from the germline V gene. The CDR3 region is CASSDRGGGPRGTQYF. The DNA for the CDR3 is TGTGCCAGCAGTGATCGGGGTGGAGGGCCCCGGGGGACCCAGTACTTC.

The chain carries TRBV24-1 and TRBJ2-7; 9 nucleotides align to TRBD1. V lost 2 bases and J lost 2; bases outside the gene matches: 3. The germline CDR1 and CDR2 sequences are KGHDR and SFDVKD. This CDR3 has 15 amino acids. The CDR3 loop is CATSDSDRGPYEQYF. DNA of the CDR3: TGTGCCACCAGTGATTCGGACAGGGGTCCCTACGAGCAGTACTTC.

The genes are TRBV5-1 and TRBJ2-2; perhaps TRBD1 as D (5 bases). From germline, CDR1 is SGHRS and CDR2 YFSETQ. The CDR3 spans 16 residues. Trimming left V 0 bases short and J 4 bases short, with 13 bases between. DNA of the CDR3: TGCGCCAGCAGCTTGGGGCAGGGCCCGGGCACCGGGGAGCTGTTTTTT. It codes for CASSLGQGPGTGELFF.

This clone appeared a few times. CDR3 DNA sequence: TGCGCCAGCAGCCAAGATTCCTCCGGGACAGGGGGCTCTGGCTACACCTTC. Translation gives CASSQDSSGTGGSGYTF. The chain uses TRBV4-1 and TRBJ1-2, with 12 bases fitting TRBD1. CDR3 length equals 17 residues. Germline CDR1 MGHRA, CDR2 YSYEKL. With 0 bases clipped from V and 7 bases from J, the junction kept 9 bases outside the gene matches.